This T cell receptor (beta chain) was sequenced for a study of CD8+ T cells in alopecia areata. Broader study findings: Expanded CD8+ clones among the top 100, and scalp clonality, were significantly decreased by tofacitinib.

Treatment denoted: oral pan-JAK inhibitor, 5-10 mg twice daily. This clone has just a few counts. Its target is unknown. In each case, RNA was isolated and then reverse transcribed into cDNA as the sequencing template. The method was immunoSEQ multiplex PCR; TCRdb's version includes in-frame clones alone and lacks a portion of them. This sample has hundreds of thousands of clones, with roughly three fifths found just once. This receptor was taken from a human donor with alopecia areata. Sample: CD4+ T cells sorted from blood, taken at week 44, from a patient treated with tofacitinib.

CDR3 amino acids: CASSLDGGGYGYTF. CDR3 DNA: TGCGCCAGCAGCCTTGACGGGGGCGGGTATGGCTACACCTTC. J is TRBJ1-2 and V is TRBV4-3, with D perhaps matching TRBD1 (6 bases). Germline V lookup: CDR1 LGHNA, CDR2 YSLEER. V was pared by 4 bases and J by 5 bases, with 14 bases between. This CDR3 is 14 amino acids long.